A single sample gave rise to the 3 T cell receptor beta chains below, sequenced in a study of blood T cell repertoires in COVID-19. Repertoires were generated with immunoSEQ multiplex PCR, while TCRdb's copy carries only in-frame clones and drops some. The data show roughly 430,000 clones, roughly 86% seen once. Sequencing was performed on PBMCs or T cells enriched from blood (not recorded which). The origin of the receptors is a woman in her thirties or forties with acute COVID-19.

The chain uses TRBV6-1 and TRBJ1-3; D gene uncertain. Germline V lookup: CDR1 MNHNS, CDR2 SASEGT. The V gene lost 4 bases and the J gene lost 0 bases, with 13 bases spanning the gap. The CDR3 spans 16 residues. The CDR3 DNA follows: TGTGCCAGCAGTGCCCGGGTGACCTACTCTGGAAACACCATATATTTT. It codes for CASSARVTYSGNTIYF.

This chain links TRBV15 with TRBJ2-5; TRBD2 is a possible D gene (5 bases). The length of the CDR3 is 14 residues. Deletions cut 0 bases from V and 9 bases from J, with 14 bases between. Germline loops: CDR1 LNHNV, CDR2 YYDKDF (reference sequence). This CDR3 reads CATSRDGRLEAQYF. The DNA of the CDR3 is TGTGCCACCAGCAGAGACGGGCGGTTGGAGGCCCAGTACTTC.

This chain connects TRBV9 to TRBJ1-2; 7 bases match TRBD1. This CDR3 region has 13 residues. Germline trimming cut 5 bases from V and 6 bases from J; bases unmatched to any gene: 7. Looked up from germline, CDR1 is SGDLS and CDR2 is YYNGEE. This CDR3 reads CASSNRGEDGYTF. Written as DNA, the CDR3 is TGTGCCAGCAGTAACAGGGGAGAGGATGGCTACACCTTC.